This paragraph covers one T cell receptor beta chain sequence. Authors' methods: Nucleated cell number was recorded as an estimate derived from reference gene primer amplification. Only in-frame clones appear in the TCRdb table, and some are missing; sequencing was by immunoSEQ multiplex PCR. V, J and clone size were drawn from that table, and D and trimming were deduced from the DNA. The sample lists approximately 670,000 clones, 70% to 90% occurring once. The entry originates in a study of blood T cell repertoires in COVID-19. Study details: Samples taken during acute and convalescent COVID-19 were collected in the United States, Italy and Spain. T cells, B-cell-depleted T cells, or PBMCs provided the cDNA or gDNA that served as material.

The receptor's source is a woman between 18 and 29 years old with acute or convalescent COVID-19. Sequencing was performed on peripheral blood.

CDR3 DNA: TGTGCCAGCAGCTCCGCAGGGGCCAAAAACATTCAGTACTTC. Translation: CASSSAGAKNIQYF. The chain carries TRBV7-9 and TRBJ2-4; D is possibly TRBD1 (5 bases). Germline V gene sequence: CDR1 SEHNR, CDR2 FQNEAQ (reference sequence). This CDR3 is 14 amino acids long. Trimming left V 4 bases short and J 1 base short, with 8 bases between.